The 19 T cell receptor beta chains in this list originate from one sample, sequenced in a study of graft-versus-host responses after intestinal transplantation. What these receptors recognize is not known. Produced via immunoSEQ multiplex PCR; TCRdb's table is partial and in-frame only. The data hold 90,000 to 130,000 clones, with more than 80% observed a single time. Sequenced material: unstimulated CD4+ T cells sorted from spleen or lymph node cells, taken before transplant. Receptors originate from a human donor who was the organ donor for an intestinal transplant.

This sequence joins TRBV7-9 and TRBJ1-2; the match to TRBD1 covers 8 bases. The V and J ends lost 5 bases and 2 bases, in that order; junction bases with no gene match: 4. Germline assignment: CDR1 SEHNR and CDR2 FQNEAQ (reference sequence). This CDR3 contains 14 residues. The CDR3 region has the DNA TGTGCCAGCAGCGCCGGACAGGGAAACTATGGCTACACCTTC. This sequence encodes CASSAGQGNYGYTF.

This rearrangement joins TRBV27 to TRBJ1-5, with 10 bases fitting TRBD1. Germline values: CDR1 MNHEY, CDR2 SMNVEV (reference sequence). V lost 7 bases and J lost 7; bases outside the gene matches: 7. There are 14 residues in the CDR3. CDR3 amino acids: CASTTGTGAQPQHF. The CDR3, as DNA: TGTGCCAGCACTACCGGGACAGGGGCCCAGCCCCAGCATTTT.

The V call is TRBV10-3, the J call TRBJ2-2; D perhaps matches TRBD1 (5 bases). The V end lost 3 bases, the J end lost 5 bases, and 13 bases lay between the germline ends. The length of the CDR3 is 15 residues. Germline lookup yields CDR1 ENHRY and CDR2 SYGVKD. The DNA of the CDR3 is TGTGCCATCAGTGAAGGGCAGGGTCGGACCGGGGAGCTGTTTTTT. It translates to CAISEGQGRTGELFF.

The rearrangement joins TRBV5-1 to TRBJ2-5, with D maybe TRBD2 (6 bases). Trimming took 3 bases from V and 4 from J, leaving 7 bases between them. This CDR3 has 12 amino acids. Germline lookup yields CDR1 SGHRS and CDR2 YFSETQ. CDR3 bases: TGCGCCAGCAGCTCCGGGAGAGAGACCCAGTACTTC. Its protein is CASSSGRETQYF.

In DNA, the CDR3 is TGTGCCAGCAGTTACTCGTACCTAGCGGATTACAATGAGCAGTTCTTC. It yields the protein CASSYSYLADYNEQFF. V and J are TRBV6-5 and TRBJ2-1; TRBD2 matches at 7 bases. The length of the CDR3 is 16 residues. J lost 4 bases, V lost 0 bases, and 6 bases had no gene match. Germline V CDR1 and CDR2: MNHEY, SVGAGI.

This chain connects TRBV7-2 to TRBJ2-7, with 7 bases fitting TRBD2. The CDR3 is 16 amino acids. Germline V lookup: CDR1 SGHTA, CDR2 FQGNSA. The V and J ends lost 5 bases and 0 bases, in that order; junction bases with no gene match: 10. This chain's CDR3 is CASSVGLGEGSYEQYF. The CDR3 DNA reads as TGTGCCAGCAGCGTCGGCTTGGGGGAGGGCTCCTACGAGCAGTACTTC.

The V gene is TRBV4-2, the J gene TRBJ2-7; 7 nucleotides align to TRBD1. The CDR3 has 15 amino acids. Germline values: CDR1 LGHNA, CDR2 YNFKEQ. The ends lost 4 bases at V and 3 bases at J; junction bases unmatched: 9. The CDR3 DNA is TGTGCCAGCAGCCGAGAGGGAGCAGGGGGCTACGAGCAGTACTTC. As protein: CASSREGAGGYEQYF.

This chain joins TRBV19 and TRBJ1-1; a weak D match, TRBD1 (5 bases). The CDR3 is 16 amino acids. Trimming stripped 7 bases from V and 1 base from J, with 19 bases between. CDR1 LNHDA and CDR2 SQIVND come from the germline V gene (reference sequence). CDR3 sequence (DNA): TGTGCCAGTACCCACCGGACACCGAGGGAGAACACTGAAGCTTTCTTT. Its translation is CASTHRTPRENTEAFF.

This clone was found once. V and J are TRBV2 and TRBJ2-1; the match to TRBD2 covers 12 bases. Germline V gene data show CDR1 as SNHLY and CDR2 as FYNNEI. The CDR3 runs to 14 residues. The ends lost 5 bases at V and 9 bases at J; junction bases unmatched: 5. The CDR3 sequence is CASSRTSGGREQFF. CDR3 sequence (DNA): TGTGCCAGCAGTCGAACTAGCGGGGGGCGTGAGCAGTTCTTC.

V gene TRBV7-2 combines with J gene TRBJ1-5, with TRBD1 matching 8 bases. The germline gives CDR1 SGHTA, CDR2 FQGNSA. This CDR3 comprises 18 residues. V was clipped by 5 bases and J by 2 bases; unmatched bases: 14. DNA for the CDR3: TGTGCCAGCAGCGGAGCGGGACAGGTCAATCCTGGCAATCAGCCCCAGCATTTT. Its protein product is CASSGAGQVNPGNQPQHF.

This clone was seen a handful of times. In the same sample, other DNA sequences code for this CDR3. The J gene is TRBJ2-2, the V gene TRBV5-4; D gene unclear. CDR3 length: 13 amino acids. CDR1 is SGHNT, CDR2 YYREEE, per germline (reference sequence). Deletions cut 2 bases from V and 1 base from J, with 3 bases between. The DNA of the CDR3 is TGTGCCAGCAGCTTAAGGAACACCGGGGAGCTGTTTTTT. This codes for CASSLRNTGELFF.

The chain joins TRBV28 to TRBJ2-3; a weak D match, TRBD2 (5 bases). The CDR3 totals 15 residues. Germline assignment: CDR1 MDHEN and CDR2 SYDVKM. The ends were cut back, 6 bases at V and 3 bases at J, with 16 bases in the middle. The CDR3 here is CASSFASGSTDTQYF. CDR3 sequence (DNA): TGTGCCAGCAGCTTCGCCAGTGGGAGTACAGATACGCAGTATTTT.

This chain connects TRBV6-6 to TRBJ1-5; no definite D call. The V gene lost 0 bases and the J gene lost 0 bases, with 6 bases spanning the gap. The germline CDR1 and CDR2 sequences are MNHNY and SVGAGI (reference sequence). This CDR3 comprises 15 residues. The CDR3: CASSYSQNSNQPQHF. For the CDR3, the DNA is TGTGCCAGCAGTTACTCACAGAATAGCAATCAGCCCCAGCATTTT.

The chain joins TRBV5-1 to TRBJ2-1, with TRBD2 matching 14 bases. The CDR3 extends over 16 amino acids. The V gene's germline CDR1 is SGHRS and CDR2 YFSETQ. After removal of 4 bases from V and 3 bases from J, the junction contained 3 bases not matched to a gene. CDR3 DNA sequence: TGCGCCAGCAGCCCGGGGACTAGCGGGGGCTACAATGAGCAGTTCTTC. As protein: CASSPGTSGGYNEQFF. Filled out from reference TRBV5-1 and TRBJ2-1, the complete variable domain reads KAGVTQTPRYLIKTRGQQVTLSCSPISGHRSVSWYQQTPGQGLQFLFEYFSETQRNKGNFPGRFSGRQFSNSRSEMNVSTLELGDSALYLCASSPGTSGGYNEQFFGPGTRLTVL.

This rearrangement joins TRBV7-9 to TRBJ2-1; unclear D gene. CDR3 length: 13 residues. Germline CDR1 and CDR2: SEHNR and FQNEAQ (reference sequence). V shed 5 bases and J shed 10 bases, with 15 bases lying between them. The CDR3 DNA sequence: TGTGCCAGCAGCGCGCTTTTGAGAGGCGAGCAGTTCTTC. Translated, it gives CASSALLRGEQFF.

This chain joins TRBV20-1 and TRBJ2-2; D is undetermined. Trimming stripped 4 bases from V and 4 bases from J, with 4 bases between. CDR1 and CDR2 from the germline V gene are DFQATT and SNEGSKA (reference sequence). The CDR3 is made up of 11 amino acids. The CDR3 nucleotides read TGCAGTGCTACTAGCACCGGGGAGCTGTTTTTT. It codes for CSATSTGELFF.

This clone was observed a single time. CDR3 bases: TGTGCCAGCAGTTTATGGGGTGGGACTCAGGTCGGCGGCTACACCTTC. Its protein is CASSLWGGTQVGGYTF. This chain links TRBV27 with TRBJ1-2; tentatively, D is TRBD1 (5 bases). The ends were cut back, 1 base at V and 8 bases at J, with 20 bases in the middle. The CDR3 has 16 amino acids. Germline-derived CDR1 and CDR2 are MNHEY and SMNVEV (reference sequence).

As concerns this clone: This sample includes further DNA sequences coding for the same CDR3. V and J are TRBV2 and TRBJ2-5, with 8 positions matching TRBD1. V lost 3 bases to trimming and J lost 5 bases; unmatched junction nucleotides: 2. There are 13 residues in the CDR3. Germline V CDR1 and CDR2: SNHLY, FYNNEI. The CDR3 nucleotides are TGTGCCAGCAGTGACAGGGGGCCCGAGACCCAGTACTTC. Translated: CASSDRGPETQYF.

The gene calls are TRBV6-6 and TRBJ2-7; D gene unclear. The CDR3 sequence is 13 residues long. Germline V gene lookup returns CDR1 MNHNY and CDR2 SVGAGI (reference sequence). V gave up 6 bases and J gave up 2 bases, with 11 bases separating them. The CDR3 region is CASRRLQTYEQYF. DNA for the CDR3: TGTGCCAGCAGACGTTTACAAACCTACGAGCAGTACTTC.